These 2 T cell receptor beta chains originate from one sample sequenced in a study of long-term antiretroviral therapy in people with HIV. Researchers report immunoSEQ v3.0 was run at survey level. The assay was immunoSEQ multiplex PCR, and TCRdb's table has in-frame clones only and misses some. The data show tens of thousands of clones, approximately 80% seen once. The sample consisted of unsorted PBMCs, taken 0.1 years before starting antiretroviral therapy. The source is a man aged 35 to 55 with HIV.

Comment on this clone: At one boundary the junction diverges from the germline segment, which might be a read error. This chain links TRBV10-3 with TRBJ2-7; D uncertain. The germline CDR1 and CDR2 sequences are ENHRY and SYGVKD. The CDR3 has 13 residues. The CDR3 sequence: CAITEADTYEQYF. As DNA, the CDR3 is TGTGCCATCACTGAGGCAGATACCTACGAGCAGTACTTC.

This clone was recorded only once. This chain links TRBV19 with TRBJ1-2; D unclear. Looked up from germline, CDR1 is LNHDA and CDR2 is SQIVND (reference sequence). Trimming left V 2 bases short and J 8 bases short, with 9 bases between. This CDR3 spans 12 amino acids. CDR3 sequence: CASSIQFRGYTF. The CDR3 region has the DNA TGTGCCAGTAGTATACAGTTTCGCGGCTACACCTTC. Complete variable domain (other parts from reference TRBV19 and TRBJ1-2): DGGITQSPKYLFRKEGQNVTLSCEQNLNHDAMYWYRQDPGQGLRLIYYSQIVNDFQKGDIAEGYSVSREKKESFPLTVTSAQKNPTAFYLCASSIQFRGYTFGSGTRLTVV.